One sample yielded the 4 T cell receptor beta chains listed below, sequenced in a study of PD-1 blockade in classical Hodgkin lymphoma (dated by TCRdb to 2020 to 2022). Library preparation employed the immunoSEQ multiplex PCR assay. The table was pulled from immuneACCESS by TCRdb, which kept in-frame rearrangements only. Such tables lose some clones; where checked, under half of the loss comes from unresolved V genes, and the rest has no known cause. The sample data list approximately 28,000 clones, and roughly four fifths of these were observed just once. Clones ranked in the top ten supply 0.55% to 0.7% of the sample. What this sample's time point label stands for: cycle 4 day 1 (C4D1), after more than 5 weeks of nivolumab. Relapse after autologous stem cell transplantation had occurred in all trial patients, and cohorts A, B and C were distinguished by prior brentuximab vedotin exposure. Magnetic negative selection with a Miltenyi CD4+ T cell isolation kit was used to purify CD4+ T cells from thawed PBMCs.

The material sequenced was CD4+ T cells from blood, taken before the fourth cycle of nivolumab. The origin of the receptors is a human donor with classical Hodgkin lymphoma.

This clone has a handful of counts. J is TRBJ2-2 and V is TRBV6-1, with 13 positions matching TRBD2. Per germline, CDR1 MNHNS and CDR2 SASEGT. This CDR3 has 18 residues. V trimming: 3 bases; J trimming: 6 bases; junction bases outside the gene matches: 10. CDR3 sequence reads: CASSDPTSGRGVAGELFF. CDR3 sequence (DNA): TGTGCCAGCAGTGACCCTACTAGCGGGAGGGGAGTCGCCGGGGAGCTGTTTTTT.

The chain couples TRBV6-5 to TRBJ1-4, with 7 nucleotides matching TRBD1. CDR3 length: 16 residues. J was trimmed by 0 bases and V by 0 bases; bases with no gene match: 1. Germline V gene lookup returns CDR1 MNHEY and CDR2 SVGAGI. This CDR3 reads CASSYSGTATNEKLFF. In DNA form, the CDR3 reads TGTGCCAGCAGTTACTCTGGGACAGCAACTAATGAAAAACTGTTTTTT.

For this clone: Other DNA sequences within the sample encode an identical CDR3. The V call is TRBV7-9, the J call TRBJ2-5; possibly TRBD1 or TRBD2 for D (5 bases each). The CDR3 spans 12 residues. Per the germline V gene, CDR1 is SEHNR and CDR2 is FQNEAQ (reference sequence). The V gene lost 5 bases and the J gene lost 5 bases, with 9 bases spanning the gap. The CDR3 sequence is CASSPGRETQYF. The CDR3 coding sequence is TGTGCCAGCAGCCCGGGACGGGAGACCCAGTACTTC.

The V and J genes are TRBV6-4 and TRBJ2-2; D is uncertain. Trimming took off 6 bases at V and 4 bases at J, with 15 bases between the two ends. This CDR3 is built from 15 residues. CDR1 and CDR2 from the germline V gene are MRHNA and SNTAGT. The CDR3: CASSPYGFFTGELFF. The DNA for the CDR3 is TGTGCCAGCAGCCCCTATGGATTTTTCACCGGGGAGCTGTTTTTT.